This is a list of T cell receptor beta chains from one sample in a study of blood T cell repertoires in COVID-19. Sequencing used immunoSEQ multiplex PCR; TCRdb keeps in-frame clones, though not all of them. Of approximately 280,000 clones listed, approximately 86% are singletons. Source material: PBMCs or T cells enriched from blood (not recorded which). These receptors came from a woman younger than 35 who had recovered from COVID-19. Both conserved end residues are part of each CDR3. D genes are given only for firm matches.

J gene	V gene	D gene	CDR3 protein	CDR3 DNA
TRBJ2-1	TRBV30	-	CAWTTVNEQFF	TGTGCCTGGACCACGGTCAATGAGCAGTTCTTC
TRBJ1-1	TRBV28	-	CASRHRGAVTEAFF	TGTGCCAGCAGGCACCGGGGGGCAGTAACTGAAGCTTTCTTT
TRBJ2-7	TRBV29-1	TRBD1	CSAVNAVGTGLEEQYF	TGCAGCGCTGTGAATGCAGTCGGGACAGGGTTGGAAGAGCAGTACTTC
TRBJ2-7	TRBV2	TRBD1	CASMMGQGTYEQYF	TGTGCCAGCATGATGGGACAGGGTACCTACGAGCAGTACTTC
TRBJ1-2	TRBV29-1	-	CSGLGGEEEGYTF	TGCAGCGGGCTGGGGGGAGAGGAAGAGGGCTACACCTTC
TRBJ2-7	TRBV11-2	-	CASSLGSGLYEQYF	TGTGCCAGCAGCTTAGGGTCCGGACTCTACGAGCAGTACTTC
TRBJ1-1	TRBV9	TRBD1	CASSKTGKNTEAFF	TGTGCCAGCAGCAAGACAGGGAAGAACACTGAAGCTTTCTTT
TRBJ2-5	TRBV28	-	CASSRETQYF	TGTGCCAGCAGCCGAGAGACCCAGTACTTC
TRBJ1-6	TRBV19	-	CASRQGTEYNSPLHF	TGTGCCAGTAGACAGGGAACAGAGTATAATTCACCCCTCCACTTT
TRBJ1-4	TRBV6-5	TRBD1	CASSSAGTGQEKLFF	TGTGCCAGCAGTTCGGCCGGGACAGGGCAAGAAAAACTGTTTTTT